One and the same sample provided the 29 T cell receptor beta chains below, sequenced in a study of blood T cell repertoires in COVID-19. The repertoire was sequenced with immunoSEQ multiplex PCR; TCRdb's copy has only in-frame clones and lacks some. This table has roughly 330,000 clones, around four fifths appearing once. The source material was peripheral blood. These receptors were obtained from a woman aged 50 to 60 with acute or convalescent COVID-19.

The chain employs TRBV6-2 or TRBV6-3 and TRBJ1-5; 7 bases fit TRBD1. V lost 6 bases, J lost 7 bases, and 9 bases stayed unmatched. CDR1 is MNHEY, CDR2 SVGEGT, per germline. There are 14 residues in the CDR3. CDR3 amino acids: CASSSIQGRQPQHF. The CDR3 DNA follows: TGTGCCAGCAGCTCAATACAGGGGCGGCAGCCCCAGCATTTT.

The V and J genes are TRBV2 and TRBJ1-1; TRBD1 aligns across 7 bases. V was pared by 3 bases and J by 9 bases, with 16 bases of the junction left unmatched. The CDR3 has 16 residues. CDR1 and CDR2 (germline): SNHLY, FYNNEI. CDR3 sequence (DNA): TGTGCCAGCAGTGATGGGGCTTCGATCAGACAGGGTCAAGCTTTCTTT. Encoded protein: CASSDGASIRQGQAFF. Full variable domain (missing parts from reference TRBV2 and TRBJ1-1): EPEVTQTPSHQVTQMGQEVILRCVPISNHLYFYWYRQILGQKVEFLVSFYNNEISEKSEIFDDQFSVERPDGSNFTLKIRSTKLEDSAMYFCASSDGASIRQGQAFFGQGTRLTVV.

CDR3 sequence reads: CASRGTNYGYTF. The CDR3 nucleotides are TGTGCCAGCCGGGGTACTAACTATGGCTACACCTTC. The gene calls are TRBV2 and TRBJ1-2; no clear D. The CDR3 sequence is 12 residues long. CDR1 is SNHLY, CDR2 FYNNEI, per germline. V was cut by 8 bases and J by 0 bases, with 7 bases left in between.

This sequence joins TRBV3-1 (or the pseudogene TRBV3-2) and TRBJ1-3; D remains unclear. From germline, CDR1 is LGHDT and CDR2 YNNKEL (reference sequence). The germline V and J ends were trimmed by 4 bases and 2 bases, with 9 bases remaining between them. This CDR3 is 14 amino acids long. In nucleotides, the CDR3 is TGTGCCAGCAGCCTGCAGTCTCCTGGAAACACCATATATTTT. It specifies CASSLQSPGNTIYF.

The V and J genes are TRBV28 and TRBJ1-5; D may be TRBD1 (5 bases). The CDR3 is 14 residues long. V was clipped by 2 bases and J by 7 bases, with 12 bases between them. Germline V gene data show CDR1 as MDHEN and CDR2 as SYDVKM. This CDR3 is CASSLGGSRQPQHF. CDR3 nucleotides: TGTGCCAGCAGTTTAGGGGGGTCGAGGCAGCCCCAGCATTTT.

The V gene is TRBV7-8, the J gene TRBJ2-2; 9 bases map to TRBD1. The germline V gene has CDR1 SGHVS and CDR2 FQNEAQ. Trimming at V came to 5 bases and at J to 4 bases, leaving 8 bases not matched to a gene. This CDR3 is 16 amino acids long. The CDR3 nucleotides read TGTGCCAGCAGCGTTACGGGACAGGGCTCCACCGGGGAGCTGTTTTTT. Residues: CASSVTGQGSTGELFF.

This clone has just a few counts. The chain couples TRBV19 to TRBJ2-3; 14 positions agree with TRBD2. Germline CDR1 is LNHDA and CDR2 is SQIVND (reference sequence). The ends lost 6 bases at V and 5 bases at J; junction bases unmatched: 7. The CDR3 has 16 amino acids. CDR3 DNA sequence: TGTGCCAGTAGCACCGGGACTAGCGGGAGACTAGATACGCAGTATTTT. It codes for CASSTGTSGRLDTQYF.

V is TRBV5-4 and J is TRBJ2-7, with TRBD2 identical over 7 bases. The V gene's germline CDR1 is SGHNT and CDR2 YYREEE (reference sequence). The CDR3 loop spans 16 amino acids. V lost 0 bases to trimming and J lost 3 bases; unmatched junction nucleotides: 9. The CDR3 protein is CASSLAGAGSLYEQYF. CDR3 in DNA: TGTGCCAGCAGCTTGGCCGGAGCGGGGTCGCTCTACGAGCAGTACTTC.

This clone showed up just a few times. The chain combines TRBV6-4 with TRBJ1-4; 9 nucleotides align to TRBD1. Germline V gene data show CDR1 as MRHNA and CDR2 as SNTAGT. This CDR3 is built from 14 residues. Trimming cost V 6 bases and J 4 bases; bases outside gene matches: 3. CDR3 bases: TGTGCCAGCAGAAAGGACAGGGGTAATGAAAAACTGTTTTTT. It yields the protein CASRKDRGNEKLFF.

The V and J genes are TRBV7-9 and TRBJ2-7; the match to TRBD1 covers 7 bases. The CDR3 is made up of 14 amino acids. Germline V gene lookup returns CDR1 SEHNR and CDR2 FQNEAQ (reference sequence). The V gene end was trimmed by 5 bases and the J gene end by 2 bases; junction bases not matched to a gene: 6. The CDR3, as DNA: TGTGCCAGCAGCCAAACCGACAGGGCCTACGAGCAGTACTTC. It codes for CASSQTDRAYEQYF.

V gene TRBV4-3 combines with J gene TRBJ2-2, with D possibly being TRBD1 (6 bases). V was clipped by 1 base and J by 6 bases, with 6 bases between them. Germline assignment: CDR1 LGHNA and CDR2 YSLEER. The CDR3 has 13 amino acids. The CDR3 spells CASSQAGAGELFF. For the CDR3, the DNA is TGCGCCAGCAGCCAAGCAGGGGCCGGGGAGCTGTTTTTT.

The V gene is TRBV6-1, the J gene TRBJ1-5; D might be TRBD1 (5 bases). This CDR3 spans 16 amino acids. Germline V CDR1 and CDR2: MNHNS, SASEGT. V was trimmed by 3 bases and J by 4 bases, leaving 16 bases between them. The CDR3 region is CASSDWDSVKNQPQHF. In nucleotides, the CDR3 is TGTGCCAGCAGTGATTGGGACTCCGTTAAAAATCAGCCCCAGCATTTT.

J is TRBJ1-2 and V is TRBV2; 7 nucleotides match TRBD1. Germline V CDR1 and CDR2: SNHLY, FYNNEI. The V gene end was trimmed by 7 bases and the J gene end by 5 bases; junction bases not matched to a gene: 10. The CDR3 totals 14 residues. The CDR3 coding sequence is TGTGCCAGCACGAACACAAAGGGACAGTATGGCTACACCTTC. It is translated as CASTNTKGQYGYTF.

DNA for the CDR3: TGCGCCAGCAGCGGTAGCGGGGGGGAGCAGTTCTTC. Encoded protein: CASSGSGGEQFF. The genes are TRBV5-1 and TRBJ2-1; TRBD2 matches at 10 bases. CDR1 is SGHRS, CDR2 YFSETQ, per germline. After removal of 4 bases from V and 10 bases from J, the junction contained 2 bases not matched to a gene. CDR3 size: 12 residues.

The chain is built from TRBV2 and TRBJ2-7; 8 positions agree with TRBD1. The CDR3 sequence is 14 residues long. CDR1 and CDR2 (germline): SNHLY, FYNNEI. V was pared by 6 bases and J by 11 bases, with 15 bases of the junction left unmatched. The CDR3 region has the DNA TGTGCCAGCAGACAACACCGGGACAGGACCGGAAAGTACGTC. Translating gives CASRQHRDRTGKYV.

This chain connects TRBV12-5 to TRBJ2-2, with 14 positions matching TRBD2. CDR3 length: 15 amino acids. V dropped 5 bases and J dropped 8; count of bases not matched to a gene: 4. The germline V gene encodes CDR1 LGHNT and CDR2 FRNRAP. CDR3 in amino acids: CASGPGLAGVGELFF. CDR3 sequence (DNA): TGTGCTAGTGGTCCGGGACTAGCGGGAGTTGGGGAGCTGTTTTTT. Based on the CDR3 plus reference TRBV12-5 and TRBJ2-2, the full variable domain is DARVTQTPRHKVTEMGQEVTMRCQPILGHNTVFWYRQTMMQGLELLAYFRNRAPLDDSGMPKDRFSAEMPDATLATLKIQPSEPRDSAVYFCASGPGLAGVGELFFGEGSRLTVL.

This clone was seen a handful of times. The V and J genes are TRBV5-1 and TRBJ1-2; D call uncertain. V was clipped by 0 bases and J by 8 bases, with 11 bases between them. This CDR3 is built from 13 residues. Looked up from germline, CDR1 is SGHRS and CDR2 is YFSETQ. The CDR3: CASSLDPAGGYTF. CDR3 bases: TGCGCCAGCAGCTTGGATCCGGCGGGCGGCTACACCTTC.

This chain connects TRBV5-4 to TRBJ1-4, with 8 bases lining up with TRBD1. Germline V gene sequence: CDR1 SGHNT, CDR2 YYREEE (reference sequence). J gave up 2 bases and V 4 bases, and 4 bases lay outside the gene matches. The length of the CDR3 is 15 residues. The chain's CDR3 is CASSQQGGTNEKLFF. The CDR3 region has the DNA TGTGCCAGCAGCCAACAGGGGGGGACTAATGAAAAACTGTTTTTT.

This chain links TRBV20-1 with TRBJ2-1; D may be TRBD2 (5 bases). V lost 2 bases and J lost 9, with 8 bases in between. Germline CDR1 DFQATT, CDR2 SNEGSKA (reference sequence). CDR3 length: 11 amino acids. CDR3 DNA sequence: TGCAGTGCTAGAAGTCGGGGTGAGCAGTTCTTC. It translates to CSARSRGEQFF.

The chain has TRBV6-5 and TRBJ1-5; TRBD1 matches 7 bases. CDR1 and CDR2 from the germline V gene are MNHEY and SVGAGI. This CDR3 has 14 residues. With V trimmed by 6 bases and J by 7 bases, 9 bases remained unmatched. The CDR3 here is CASSPPGGKQPQHF. The CDR3 DNA reads TGTGCCAGCAGCCCCCCAGGGGGGAAGCAGCCCCAGCATTTT.

CDR3 protein: CASSYQLDRFQPQHF. The DNA for the CDR3 is TGTGCCAGCAGTTACCAATTGGACAGATTTCAGCCCCAGCATTTT. The rearrangement uses TRBV6-2 or TRBV6-3 and TRBJ1-5; TRBD1 is a possible D gene (6 bases). The germline V gene encodes CDR1 MNHEY and CDR2 SVGEGT. This CDR3 contains 15 residues. Trimming pared 2 bases from V and 6 bases from J, leaving 14 bases between.

The J gene is TRBJ1-4, the V gene TRBV11-2; maybe TRBD1 (5 bases). CDR1 and CDR2 (germline): SGHAT, FQNNGV. V lost 5 bases, J lost 7 bases, and 14 bases lay in between. The CDR3 totals 14 residues. CDR3: CASSQTVGGEKLFF. In DNA form, the CDR3 reads TGTGCCAGCAGCCAGACAGTGGGGGGTGAAAAACTGTTTTTT.

This rearrangement joins TRBV19 to TRBJ1-6; 9 nucleotides match TRBD1. The length of the CDR3 is 15 residues. After removal of 4 bases from V and 5 bases from J, the junction contained 3 bases not matched to a gene. Germline lookup yields CDR1 LNHDA and CDR2 SQIVND (reference sequence). The CDR3 reads CASSTGQGNNSPLHF. The CDR3 coding sequence is TGTGCCAGTAGTACAGGACAGGGGAATAATTCACCCCTCCACTTT.

This sequence joins TRBV9 and TRBJ2-3; weak D call: TRBD2 (6 bases). The germline gives CDR1 SGDLS, CDR2 YYNGEE. This CDR3 contains 15 residues. Trimming took off 4 bases at V and 3 bases at J, with 15 bases between the two ends. The CDR3 region has the DNA TGTGCCAGCAGCCTCCTAGCGTGGAAGACAGATACGCAGTATTTT. This sequence encodes CASSLLAWKTDTQYF. Drawing the rest from reference TRBV9 and TRBJ2-3, the complete variable domain is DSGVTQTPKHLITATGQRVTLRCSPRSGDLSVYWYQQSLDQGLQFLIQYYNGEERAKGNILERFSAQQFPDLHSELNLSSLELGDSALYFCASSLLAWKTDTQYFGPGTRLTVL.

This chain connects TRBV2 to TRBJ1-1; D is undetermined. The germline V and J ends were trimmed by 4 bases and 2 bases, with 14 bases remaining between them. Germline V CDR1 and CDR2: SNHLY, FYNNEI. The CDR3 is made up of 15 amino acids. DNA for the CDR3: TGTGCCAGCAGTGCTTCCGGGGTGGGTAACACTGAAGCTTTCTTT. This sequence encodes CASSASGVGNTEAFF. The entire variable domain, with the rest obtained from reference TRBV2 and TRBJ1-1, is as follows: EPEVTQTPSHQVTQMGQEVILRCVPISNHLYFYWYRQILGQKVEFLVSFYNNEISEKSEIFDDQFSVERPDGSNFTLKIRSTKLEDSAMYFCASSASGVGNTEAFFGQGTRLTVV.

In regard to this clone: Additional DNA sequences in this sample encode the identical CDR3. The chain joins TRBV11-2 to TRBJ2-7; 8 bases line up with TRBD1. The CDR3 consists of 13 residues. The V segment lost 5 bases and the J segment 2 bases; nucleotides outside the gene matches: 2. Germline assignment: CDR1 SGHAT and CDR2 FQNNGV. The chain's CDR3 is CASSQDRAYEQYF. The CDR3 region has the DNA TGTGCCAGCAGCCAGGACAGGGCCTACGAGCAGTACTTC.

The chain couples TRBV29-1 to TRBJ2-1; TRBD1 aligns across 7 bases. The germline V gene has CDR1 SQVTM and CDR2 ANQGSEA. There are 14 residues in the CDR3. CDR3 DNA sequence: TGCAGTGTAGAACCAGGACAGGCCGCCAATGAGCAGTTCTTC. Protein: CSVEPGQAANEQFF.

There are a few counts of this clone. The genes are TRBV3-1 (or the pseudogene TRBV3-2) and TRBJ2-5; 7 positions match TRBD1. V was clipped by 3 bases and J by 4 bases; unmatched bases: 5. Germline V gene data show CDR1 as LGHDT and CDR2 as YNNKEL (reference sequence). The length of the CDR3 is 14 residues. CDR3 amino acids: CASSQYGTVETQYF. In nucleotides, the CDR3 is TGTGCCAGCAGCCAGTACGGGACAGTAGAGACCCAGTACTTC.

The chain links TRBV7-2 to TRBJ1-1; maybe TRBD1 (6 bases). The V gene lost 6 bases and the J gene lost 10 bases, with 24 bases spanning the gap. Germline V gene sequence: CDR1 SGHTA, CDR2 FQGNSA. CDR3 length: 15 residues. CDR3 sequence reads: CASSPDRGSIVGAFF. DNA for the CDR3: TGTGCCAGCAGTCCAGATAGGGGGTCCATCGTTGGAGCTTTCTTT.